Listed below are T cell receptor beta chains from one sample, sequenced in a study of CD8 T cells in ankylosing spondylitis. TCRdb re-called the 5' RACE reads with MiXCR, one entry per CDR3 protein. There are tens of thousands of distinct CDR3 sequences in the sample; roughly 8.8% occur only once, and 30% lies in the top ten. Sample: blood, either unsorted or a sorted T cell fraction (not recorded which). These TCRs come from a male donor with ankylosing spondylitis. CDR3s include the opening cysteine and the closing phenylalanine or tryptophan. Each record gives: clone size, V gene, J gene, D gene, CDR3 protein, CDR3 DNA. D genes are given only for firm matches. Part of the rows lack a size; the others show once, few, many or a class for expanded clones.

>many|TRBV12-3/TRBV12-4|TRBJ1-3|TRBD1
CASSFGGTAGNTIYF
TGTGCCAGCAGTTTTGGAGGGACAGCTGGAAACACCATATATTTT
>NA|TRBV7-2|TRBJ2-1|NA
CASSLTPVIHYNEQFF
TGTGCCAGCAGCTTAACCCCGGTAATTCATTACAATGAGCAGTTCTTC
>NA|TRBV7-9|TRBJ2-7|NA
CASSLDGGPYEQHF
TGTGCCAGCAGCTTAGACGGGGGACCCTACGAGCAGCACTTC
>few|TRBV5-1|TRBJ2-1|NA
CASRGGTSYNEQFF
TGCGCCAGCAGGGGCGGGACCTCCTACAATGAGCAGTTCTTC
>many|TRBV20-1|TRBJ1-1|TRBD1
CSAKDRGDTEAFF
TGCAGTGCCAAGGACAGGGGGGACACTGAAGCTTTCTTT
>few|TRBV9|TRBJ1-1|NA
CASSGTLHRDFF
TGTGCCAGCAGCGGCACCCTCCACAGGGACTTCTTT
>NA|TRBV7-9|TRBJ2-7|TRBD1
CASSPRDRDTEQYF
TGTGCCAGCAGCCCCCGGGACAGGGACACCGAGCAGTACTTC
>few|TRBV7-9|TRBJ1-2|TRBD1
CASSSSPDREDYGYTF
TGTGCCAGCAGCTCAAGCCCGGACAGGGAGGACTATGGCTACACCTTC
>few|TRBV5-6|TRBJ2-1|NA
CASSLGVGAEFF
TGTGCCAGCAGCTTGGGAGTGGGGGCTGAGTTCTTC
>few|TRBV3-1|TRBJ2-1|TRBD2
CASSPGLVAEQFF
TGTGCCAGCAGCCCGGGACTAGTGGCTGAGCAGTTCTTC
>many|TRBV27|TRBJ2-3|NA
CASSLRRDTQYF
TGTGCCAGCAGTTTACGAAGGGATACGCAGTATTTT
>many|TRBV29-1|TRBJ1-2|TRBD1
CSVALDRGSPNYGYTF
TGCAGCGTTGCCCTTGACAGGGGAAGTCCTAACTATGGCTACACCTTC
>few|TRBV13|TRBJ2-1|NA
CASSFGGTNEQFF
TGTGCCAGCAGCTTCGGGGGCACCAATGAGCAGTTCTTC
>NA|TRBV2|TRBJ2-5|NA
CASREDIETQYF
TGTGCCAGCAGGGAAGACATTGAGACCCAGTACTTC
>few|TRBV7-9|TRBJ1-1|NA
CASSTSGIEAFF
TGTGCCAGCAGTACATCCGGGATCGAAGCTTTCTTT
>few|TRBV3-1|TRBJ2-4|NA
CASSQDREGVMAKNIQYF
TGTGCCAGCAGCCAAGATCGAGAGGGGGTGATGGCCAAAAACATTCAGTACTTC
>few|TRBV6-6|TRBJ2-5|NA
CASSYSQETQYF
TGTGCCAGCAGTTACTCCCAAGAGACCCAGTACTTC
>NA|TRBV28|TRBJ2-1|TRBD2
CASSPQRGADEQFF
TGTGCCAGCAGCCCTCAGCGGGGGGCGGATGAGCAGTTCTTC
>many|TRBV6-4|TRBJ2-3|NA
CASSDEQGPTDTQYF
TGTGCCAGCAGTGACGAACAGGGCCCCACAGATACGCAGTATTTT
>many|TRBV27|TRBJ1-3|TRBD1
CASSLTGGSGNTIYF
TGTGCCAGCAGTCTGACAGGGGGCTCTGGAAACACCATATATTTT
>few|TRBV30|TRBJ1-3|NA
CAWSVLQGYGNTIYF
TGTGCCTGGAGTGTACTCCAGGGGTACGGAAACACCATATATTTT
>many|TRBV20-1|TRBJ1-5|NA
CSARDDRLFNQPQHF
TGCAGTGCTAGAGATGACAGGTTGTTTAATCAGCCCCAGCATTTT
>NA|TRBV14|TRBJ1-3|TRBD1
CASSHIDRGPGNTIYF
TGTGCCAGCAGCCATATCGACAGGGGGCCTGGAAACACCATATATTTT
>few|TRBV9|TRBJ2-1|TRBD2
CASSVVGGEGPREQFF
TGTGCCAGCAGCGTCGTTGGGGGGGAGGGCCCTCGGGAGCAGTTCTTC
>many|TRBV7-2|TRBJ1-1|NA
CASSSGAELNTEAFF
TGTGCCAGCAGCTCAGGGGCAGAATTGAACACTGAAGCTTTCTTT
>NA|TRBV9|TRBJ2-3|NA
CASSVGAGATDTQYF
TGTGCCAGCAGCGTAGGGGCGGGGGCGACAGATACGCAGTATTTT
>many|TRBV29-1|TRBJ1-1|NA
CSVEGRIAEAFF
TGCAGCGTTGAAGGCAGGATTGCTGAAGCTTTCTTT
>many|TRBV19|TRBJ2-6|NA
CASSMPSSGANVLTF
TGTGCCAGTAGTATGCCGTCCTCTGGGGCCAACGTCCTGACTTTC
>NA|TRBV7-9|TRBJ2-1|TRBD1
CASSSGSGTGGVIEQFF
TGTGCCAGCAGCTCGGGCTCCGGGACAGGGGGGGTTATAGAGCAGTTCTTC
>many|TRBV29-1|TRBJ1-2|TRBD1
CSVTGQGARYGGYTF
TGCAGCGTGACAGGACAGGGGGCGAGGTATGGTGGCTACACCTTC
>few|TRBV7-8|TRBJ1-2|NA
CASSYREDYGYTF
TGTGCCAGCAGCTACAGGGAGGACTATGGCTACACCTTC
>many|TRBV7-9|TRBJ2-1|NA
CASSADLAFNEQFF
TGTGCCAGCAGCGCCGATCTAGCTTTCAATGAGCAGTTCTTC
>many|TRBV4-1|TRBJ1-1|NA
CASSLGPNTEAFF
TGCGCCAGCAGCCTCGGGCCGAACACTGAAGCTTTCTTT
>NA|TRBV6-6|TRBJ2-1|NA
CASSYVLNEQFF
TGTGCCAGCAGTTACGTCTTGAATGAGCAGTTCTTC
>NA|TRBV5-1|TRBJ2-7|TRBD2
CASSLASGGPSREQYF
TGCGCCAGCAGCTTGGCCTCGGGAGGGCCGAGTCGGGAGCAGTACTTC
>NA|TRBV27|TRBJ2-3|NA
CASSLNRLGTDVSTDTQYF
TGTGCCAGCAGTTTAAACCGGTTGGGGACGGACGTTAGCACAGATACGCAGTATTTT
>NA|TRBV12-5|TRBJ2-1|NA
CARERDNEQFF
TGTGCTAGAGAGCGGGACAATGAGCAGTTCTTC
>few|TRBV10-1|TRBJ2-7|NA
CASSEAGYEQYF
TGCGCCAGCAGTGAAGCGGGCTACGAGCAGTACTTC
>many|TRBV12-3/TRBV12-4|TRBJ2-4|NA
CASSENPVMTLNIQYF
TGTGCCAGCAGTGAAAATCCAGTGATGACTTTAAACATTCAGTACTTC
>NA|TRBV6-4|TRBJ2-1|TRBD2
CASSDYGAGEQFF
TGTGCCAGCAGTGACTACGGAGCGGGAGAGCAGTTCTTC
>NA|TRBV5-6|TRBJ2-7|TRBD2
CASSPGLGYEQYF
TGTGCCAGCAGCCCTGGACTAGGGTACGAGCAGTACTTC
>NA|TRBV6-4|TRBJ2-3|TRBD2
CASSPIAGETDTQYF
TGTGCCAGCAGTCCAATAGCGGGAGAAACAGATACGCAGTATTTT
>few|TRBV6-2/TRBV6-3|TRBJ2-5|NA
CASRPGTGIQETQYF
TGTGCCAGCAGACCCGGGACGGGGATTCAAGAGACCCAGTACTTC
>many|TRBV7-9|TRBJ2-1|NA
CASSFDPYNEQFF
TGTGCCAGCAGCTTTGACCCCTACAATGAGCAGTTCTTC
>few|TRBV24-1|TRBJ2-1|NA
CATSDWDDEQFF
TGTGCCACCAGTGATTGGGATGACGAGCAGTTCTTC
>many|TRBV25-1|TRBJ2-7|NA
CASSELAGGYEQYF
TGTGCCAGCAGTGAATTGGCAGGGGGGTACGAGCAGTACTTC
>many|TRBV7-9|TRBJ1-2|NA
CASSLPGEDGYTF
TGTGCCAGCAGCTTGCCAGGAGAGGATGGCTACACCTTC
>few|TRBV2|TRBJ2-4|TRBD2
CASSLGLAGDVAKNIQYF
TGTGCCAGCAGCCTGGGACTAGCGGGGGACGTAGCCAAAAACATTCAGTACTTC
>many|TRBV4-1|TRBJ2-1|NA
CASSQDLGQYNEQFF
TGCGCCAGCAGCCAAGATCTGGGGCAGTACAATGAGCAGTTCTTC
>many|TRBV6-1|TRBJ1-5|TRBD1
CASTGGTALSNQPQHF
TGTGCCAGTACTGGAGGGACAGCCCTTAGCAATCAGCCCCAGCATTTT
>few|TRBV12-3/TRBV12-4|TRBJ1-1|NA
CASSLQGGGTEAFF
TGTGCCAGCAGTTTACAGGGAGGGGGAACTGAAGCTTTCTTT
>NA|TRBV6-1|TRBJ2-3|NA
CASSVLTTDTQYF
TGTGCCAGCAGTGTGCTAACGACAGATACGCAGTATTTT
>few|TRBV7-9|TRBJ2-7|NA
CASSRVGGAYEQYF
TGTGCCAGCAGCCGGGTGGGCGGAGCCTACGAGCAGTACTTC
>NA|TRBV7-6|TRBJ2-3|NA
CASSPDYPDTQYF
TGTGCCAGCAGCCCCGACTACCCCGATACGCAGTATTTT
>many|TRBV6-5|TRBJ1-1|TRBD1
CASSYEQGQLYTEAFF
TGTGCCAGCAGTTACGAACAGGGACAGCTTTACACTGAAGCTTTCTTT
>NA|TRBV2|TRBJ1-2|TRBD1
CASSEVHWTGTNYGYTF
TGTGCCAGCAGTGAAGTACACTGGACAGGTACTAACTATGGCTACACCTTC
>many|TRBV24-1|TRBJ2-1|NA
CATSDPSGNEQFF
TGTGCCACCAGTGATCCCTCCGGCAATGAGCAGTTCTTC